What follows describes a single T cell receptor beta chain. The sample is drawn from a study of blood T cell repertoires in COVID-19. Across the whole study: There were acute and convalescent COVID-19 samples, and they came from the United States, Italy and Spain. The analysed material was cDNA or gDNA that came from T cells, B-cell-depleted T cells, or PBMCs.

In the authors' methods: Quantification of nucleated cells was approximated via reference gene primer amplification. The data were produced by immunoSEQ multiplex PCR, yet TCRdb's version contains in-frame clones alone and is incomplete. D and trimming were read from the DNA, whereas the V and J calls and clone size are those reported in that table. Of about 260,000 clones in the sample, 70% to 85% were seen once. CDR3 length: 15 amino acids. Trimming shortened V by 1 base and J by 5 bases, and 13 bases separated the two germline ends. The germline CDR1 and CDR2 sequences are MGHRA and YSYEKL. The clonotype comes from an elderly woman with acute or convalescent COVID-19. This chain connects TRBV4-1 to TRBJ2-3, with no clear D. Sequencing input: peripheral blood. This CDR3 is CASSQASILKDTQYF. Here the CDR3 DNA reads TGCGCCAGCAGCCAAGCCTCGATCCTAAAAGATACGCAGTATTTT.